The TCR beta chain under discussion was sequenced for a study of blood T cell repertoires in COVID-19. The overall study: Samples taken during acute and convalescent COVID-19 were collected in the United States, Italy and Spain. T cells, B-cell-depleted T cells, or PBMCs supplied cDNA or gDNA.

CDR3 size: 14 residues. V lost 0 bases to trimming and J lost 3 bases, with 7 bases between them. Germline loops: CDR1 SGHNT, CDR2 YYREEE (reference sequence). Sequencing used immunoSEQ multiplex PCR; TCRdb keeps in-frame clones, though not all of them. This table has some 70,000 clones, about 87% appearing once. Source material: peripheral blood. The chain links TRBV5-4 to TRBJ2-1; D is possibly TRBD1 (5 bases). The source of this sequence is a woman of 80 years or more with active COVID-19. CDR3 bases: TGTGCCAGCAGCTTGGGTAGGGGCTACAATGAGCAGTTCTTC. The encoded protein is CASSLGRGYNEQFF.